These 29 T cell receptor beta chains came from one sample sequenced in a study of blood T cell repertoires in COVID-19. Produced via immunoSEQ multiplex PCR; TCRdb's table is partial and in-frame only. The data show about 150,000 clones, more than 80% seen once. Sequencing was done on a sample of peripheral blood. The receptors here all came from a woman aged 60 to 75 with active COVID-19.

The rearrangement links TRBV7-8 to TRBJ2-3, with D tentatively TRBD1 (6 bases). The CDR3 spans 15 residues. The germline V gene has CDR1 SGHVS and CDR2 FQNEAQ. Trimming pared 5 bases from V and 0 bases from J, leaving 12 bases between. The DNA of the CDR3 is TGTGCCAGCAGCCCAGGGGAGCTCAGCACAGATACGCAGTATTTT. Encoded protein: CASSPGELSTDTQYF.

This chain links TRBV18 with TRBJ1-2; 9 positions match TRBD1. Germline CDR1 is KGHSH and CDR2 is LQKENI. CDR3 length: 15 residues. The V gene end was trimmed by 0 bases and the J gene end by 6 bases; junction bases not matched to a gene: 5. Here the CDR3 DNA reads TGTGCCAGCTCACCACCCCCGGGACAGGGTCATGGCTACACCTTC. Amino acids: CASSPPPGQGHGYTF. The complete variable domain, with remaining parts taken from reference TRBV18 and TRBJ1-2, reads NAGVMQNPRHLVRRRGQEARLRCSPMKGHSHVYWYRQLPEEGLKFMVYLQKENIIDESGMPKERFSAEFPKEGPSILRIQQVVRGDSAAYFCASSPPPGQGHGYTFGSGTRLTVV.

The gene calls are TRBV5-1 and TRBJ2-1; 9 bases map to TRBD2. The CDR3 is 15 amino acids. Germline V gives CDR1 SGHRS, CDR2 YFSETQ. J lost 6 bases, V lost 0 bases, and 4 bases had no gene match. The CDR3 here is CASSLVAGVFNEQFF. The DNA of the CDR3 is TGCGCCAGCAGCTTGGTAGCGGGAGTTTTCAATGAGCAGTTCTTC. The entire variable domain, with the rest obtained from reference TRBV5-1 and TRBJ2-1, is as follows: KAGVTQTPRYLIKTRGQQVTLSCSPISGHRSVSWYQQTPGQGLQFLFEYFSETQRNKGNFPGRFSGRQFSNSRSEMNVSTLELGDSALYLCASSLVAGVFNEQFFGPGTRLTVL.

This sequence joins TRBV30 and TRBJ1-2, with 7 bases aligning to TRBD1. CDR1 and CDR2 (germline): GTSNPN, SVGIG (reference sequence). V gave up 0 bases and J gave up 7 bases; unmatched junction bases: 8. This CDR3 is built from 14 residues. As DNA, the CDR3 is TGTGCCTGGAGTGTACTGCACAGGGGCGGTGGCTACACCTTC. Translated, it gives CAWSVLHRGGGYTF.

The gene calls are TRBV7-8 and TRBJ2-7; tentative D call: TRBD1 (5 bases). CDR1 is SGHVS, CDR2 FQNEAQ, per germline. V was clipped by 6 bases and J by 3 bases, with 12 bases between them. The CDR3 extends over 13 amino acids. The CDR3 bases are TGTGCCAGCAGTCGGACACGCGACTACGAGCAGTACTTC. This sequence encodes CASSRTRDYEQYF.

The chain recombines TRBV5-1 with TRBJ2-1; tentative D call: TRBD1 (6 bases). V lost 4 bases to trimming and J lost 3 bases, with 8 bases between them. CDR3 length equals 13 residues. Germline V gene data show CDR1 as SGHRS and CDR2 as YFSETQ. CDR3 nucleotide sequence: TGCGCCAGCAGCCCAGGGGACTACAATGAGCAGTTCTTC. Amino acids: CASSPGDYNEQFF.

The chain carries TRBV7-9 and TRBJ1-1; 7 positions match TRBD1. The junction had 0 bases not matched to a gene; V was cut back by 1 base and J by 1 base. This CDR3 comprises 14 residues. Germline CDR1 is SEHNR and CDR2 is FQNEAQ (reference sequence). The CDR3 coding sequence is TGTGCCAGCAGCTTAGGACAGGGGAACACTGAAGCTTTCTTT. Translated: CASSLGQGNTEAFF.

This chain connects TRBV7-6 to TRBJ1-3; 10 bases agree with TRBD1. The CDR3 contains 16 residues. Trimming took 5 bases from V and 2 from J; bases not matched to a gene: 6. Germline-derived CDR1 and CDR2 are SGHVS and FNYEAQ. The CDR3 DNA reads as TGTGCCAGCAGCCCGCGGGGACAGGGGACTGGAAACACCATATATTTT. Amino acid sequence: CASSPRGQGTGNTIYF.

This clone came up a few times. V usage is TRBV4-2 and J usage is TRBJ2-4; 10 bases line up with TRBD1. The CDR3 contains 18 residues. Per germline, CDR1 LGHNA and CDR2 YNFKEQ. Trimming cost V 4 bases and J 0 bases; bases outside gene matches: 9. The DNA for the CDR3 is TGTGCCAGCAGCCCTTCTGGACAGGGGGGTCTAGCCAAAAACATTCAGTACTTC. It translates to CASSPSGQGGLAKNIQYF.

The rearrangement uses TRBV7-8 and TRBJ2-1; D is unresolved. CDR1 is SGHVS and CDR2 is FQNEAQ in the germline V gene. Trimming cost V 5 bases and J 5 bases, with 4 bases left between them. The CDR3 has 11 amino acids. CDR3 residues: CASSQHNEQFF. The CDR3 nucleotides are TGTGCCAGCAGCCAGCACAATGAGCAGTTCTTC. The full variable domain, in which reference TRBV7-8 and TRBJ2-1 provide the parts outside the CDR3, is GAGVSQSPRYKVAKRGQDVALRCDPISGHVSLFWYQQALGQGPEFLTYFQNEAQLDKSGLPSDRFFAERPEGSVSTLKIQRTQQEDSAVYLCASSQHNEQFFGPGTRLTVL.

V and J are TRBV28 and TRBJ2-5; D unresolved. Germline assignment: CDR1 MDHEN and CDR2 SYDVKM. The CDR3 totals 14 residues. The V end was cut by 6 bases, the J end by 3 bases, with 14 bases between. The CDR3 region has the DNA TGTGCCAGCAGGCCTATAGCTTTAGAAGAGACCCAGTACTTC. This gives the protein CASRPIALEETQYF.

V is TRBV28 and J is TRBJ1-4, with TRBD1 as a possible D gene (6 bases). Trimming took off 4 bases at V and 2 bases at J, with 20 bases between the two ends. This CDR3 comprises 18 residues. Germline V gene lookup returns CDR1 MDHEN and CDR2 SYDVKM. The CDR3 spells CASSSSLNREGTNEKLFF. The CDR3 nucleotides are TGTGCCAGCAGTTCGTCCTTGAACAGGGAGGGGACTAATGAAAAACTGTTTTTT. Variable domain in full (rest from reference TRBV28 and TRBJ1-4): DVKVTQSSRYLVKRTGEKVFLECVQDMDHENMFWYRQDPGLGLRLIYFSYDVKMKEKGDIPEGYSVSREKKERFSLILESASTNQTSMYLCASSSSLNREGTNEKLFFGSGTQLSVL.

This clone was found a few times. The chain has TRBV2 and TRBJ2-3, with 8 bases matching TRBD2. The CDR3 consists of 16 residues. After removal of 6 bases from V and 5 bases from J, the junction contained 13 bases not matched to a gene. From germline, CDR1 is SNHLY and CDR2 FYNNEI. For the CDR3, the DNA is TGTGCCAGCAGACGGACGGGAGGGCCGCGGGGAGATACGCAGTATTTT. Its translation is CASRRTGGPRGDTQYF.

V usage is TRBV21-1 and J usage is TRBJ2-4; TRBD2 is the table's D call, not checked against the DNA. TRBV21-1 is an annotated pseudogene. CDR3 length equals 20 residues. CDR3 sequence (DNA): TGTGCCAGCAGCAAAACCACCGGACTAGCGGGAGCCAAAAACATTCAGTGTACTAACTTC. It translates to CASSKTTGLAGAKNIQCTNF.

For this clone: Other nucleotide sequences from this sample produce the same CDR3. The chain joins TRBV6-5 to TRBJ2-5; tentative D call: TRBD1 (6 bases). The CDR3 covers 13 residues. Trimming left V 6 bases short and J 3 bases short, with 11 bases between. Germline-derived CDR1 and CDR2 are MNHEY and SVGAGI. CDR3 coding DNA: TGTGCCAGCAGCCGTACAGGGAAAGAGACCCAGTACTTC. Translating it yields CASSRTGKETQYF.

V gene TRBV30 combines with J gene TRBJ2-7; D ambiguous. CDR1 is GTSNPN, CDR2 SVGIG, per germline (reference sequence). The CDR3 length is 12 residues. Trimming left V 0 bases short and J 4 bases short, with 7 bases between. The CDR3 is CAWSVQMYEQYF. CDR3 nucleotides: TGTGCCTGGAGTGTACAGATGTACGAGCAGTACTTC.

J is TRBJ2-2 and V is TRBV10-3; a weak D match, TRBD2 (6 bases). CDR1 is ENHRY and CDR2 is SYGVKD in the germline V gene. The germline V and J ends were trimmed by 0 bases and 3 bases, with 11 bases remaining between them. This CDR3 comprises 16 residues. The CDR3 loop reads CAISESRDSYTGELFF. The CDR3 nucleotides are TGTGCCATCAGTGAGTCTCGGGACTCGTACACCGGGGAGCTGTTTTTT.

This chain connects TRBV10-3 to TRBJ1-1, with TRBD1 identical over 8 bases. Germline V CDR1 and CDR2: ENHRY, SYGVKD. This CDR3 is built from 16 residues. With 5 bases clipped from V and 2 bases from J, the junction kept 10 bases outside the gene matches. The CDR3 region is CAISKNPGTGNTEAFF. The CDR3 coding sequence is TGTGCCATCAGTAAAAACCCCGGGACAGGCAACACTGAAGCTTTCTTT.

This chain joins TRBV5-1 and TRBJ1-2; a possible D gene is TRBD1 (5 bases). Germline CDR1 reads SGHRS; CDR2 reads YFSETQ. Trimming took 4 bases from V and 2 from J, leaving 12 bases between them. This CDR3 comprises 14 residues. The DNA for the CDR3 is TGCGCCAGCAGCCGGACGACAGAAAACTATGGCTACACCTTC. It is translated as CASSRTTENYGYTF.

This chain uses TRBV19 with TRBJ2-1; TRBD2 aligns across 7 bases. Germline V lookup: CDR1 LNHDA, CDR2 SQIVND (reference sequence). J was trimmed by 2 bases and V by 7 bases; bases with no gene match: 5. There are 14 residues in the CDR3. The CDR3 loop is CASIPSGPYNEQFF. The CDR3 DNA reads as TGTGCCAGTATCCCTAGCGGCCCCTACAATGAGCAGTTCTTC.

This clone appeared a few times. One end of the junction is discordant with germline, which a read error may explain. CDR3 protein: CASSEDRNYQPQHF. CDR3 coding DNA: TGTGCCAGCAGCGAAGACAGGAATTATCAGCCCCAGCATTTT. V is TRBV6-1 and J is TRBJ1-5, with D possibly being TRBD1 (6 bases). CDR3 length: 14 residues. Germline CDR1 and CDR2: MNHNS and SASEGT.

The V call is TRBV9, the J call TRBJ2-1, with 13 bases that match TRBD2. V was clipped by 4 bases and J by 2 bases; unmatched bases: 12. Per the germline V gene, CDR1 is SGDLS and CDR2 is YYNGEE. This CDR3 is built from 19 residues. The CDR3 protein is CASSRGLAGYVKPYNEQFF. The CDR3 DNA is TGTGCCAGCAGCCGGGGACTAGCGGGATACGTAAAGCCCTACAATGAGCAGTTCTTC.

V gene TRBV7-3 combines with J gene TRBJ2-1; 7 bases fit TRBD1. CDR1 and CDR2 (germline): SGHTA, FQGTGA. The CDR3 runs to 16 residues. V lost 5 bases and J lost 4; bases outside the gene matches: 11. CDR3 residues: CASSSQGQREYNEQFF. The CDR3, as DNA: TGTGCCAGCAGCAGCCAGGGACAGAGAGAGTACAATGAGCAGTTCTTC.

This rearrangement joins TRBV6-5 to TRBJ1-5, with 7 bases aligning to TRBD1. The CDR3 contains 13 residues. V lost 6 bases, J lost 7 bases, and 6 bases stayed unmatched. Germline V gene lookup returns CDR1 MNHEY and CDR2 SVGAGI. Here the CDR3 DNA reads TGTGCCAGCAGCCCCCCAGGGGGACAGCCCCAGCATTTT. Translating gives CASSPPGGQPQHF.

The genes are TRBV19 and TRBJ2-3; possible D gene TRBD2, 6 bases. Germline V gene data show CDR1 as LNHDA and CDR2 as SQIVND (reference sequence). The CDR3 has 15 residues. Trimming shortened V by 5 bases and J by 2 bases, and 14 bases separated the two germline ends. The CDR3 region is CASSPGGPNTDTQYF. The CDR3 nucleotides read TGTGCCAGTAGTCCCGGAGGGCCCAACACAGATACGCAGTATTTT.

V usage is TRBV3-1 (or the pseudogene TRBV3-2) and J usage is TRBJ2-7, with 9 nucleotides matching TRBD1. The germline V gene encodes CDR1 LGHDT and CDR2 YNNKEL (reference sequence). The CDR3 runs 15 residues. The V segment lost 3 bases and the J segment 6 bases; nucleotides outside the gene matches: 9. DNA for the CDR3: TGTGCCAGCAGCCATCCCCCCGGGACAGGGTCCGAGCAGTACTTC. Translation: CASSHPPGTGSEQYF.

The chain uses TRBV9 and TRBJ1-2; 8 bases are shared with TRBD1. The V gene end was trimmed by 1 base and the J gene end by 8 bases; junction bases not matched to a gene: 10. CDR3 length: 15 amino acids. Germline CDR1 reads SGDLS; CDR2 reads YYNGEE. The CDR3 DNA reads TGTGCCAGCAGCGTATTGAGGGACGGGACAGGCGGCTACACCTTC. This gives the protein CASSVLRDGTGGYTF. Variable domain in full (rest from reference TRBV9 and TRBJ1-2): DSGVTQTPKHLITATGQRVTLRCSPRSGDLSVYWYQQSLDQGLQFLIQYYNGEERAKGNILERFSAQQFPDLHSELNLSSLELGDSALYFCASSVLRDGTGGYTFGSGTRLTVV.

This clone showed up just once. J is TRBJ2-7 and V is TRBV7-8, with D perhaps matching TRBD1 (5 bases). The CDR3 runs 12 residues. V lost 5 bases, J lost 6 bases, and 11 bases lay in between. CDR1 and CDR2 (germline): SGHVS, FQNEAQ. The CDR3 sequence is CASSPGTGEQYF. The CDR3 region has the DNA TGTGCCAGCAGCCCAGGAACAGGCGAGCAGTACTTC.

This chain uses TRBV3-1 (or the pseudogene TRBV3-2) with TRBJ2-7; D remains unclear. CDR1 is LGHDT and CDR2 is YNNKEL in the germline V gene (reference sequence). The CDR3 sequence is 12 residues long. With 2 bases removed from V and 2 bases from J, the gap between germline ends came to 4 bases. The CDR3: CASSQITYEQYF. The CDR3 DNA reads as TGTGCCAGCAGCCAAATTACCTACGAGCAGTACTTC.